This is a list of T cell receptor beta chains from one sample in a study of regulatory T cells in long-lasting Graves disease. TCRdb reprocessed the multiplex PCR reads via MiXCR and lists one record per CDR3 protein. Of 400,000 to 500,000 distinct CDR3 sequences in the sample, roughly 15% were seen once. This sample was shared with a second study, whose subject was T cells in Graves' hyperthyroidism and ophthalmopathy.

Sequenced material: peripheral blood mononuclear cells (PBMCs), taken at new diagnosis, from a patient treated with antithyroid drugs. The origin of the receptors is a woman between 45 and 60 years old with Graves disease. The CDR3 runs from the conserved cysteine through the conserved F or W. D genes are given only for firm matches. Only part of the rows carry a size: once, few, many, or a class if the clone is expanded.

V gene: TRBV19; clone size: NA; J gene: TRBJ2-1; D gene: TRBD1; CDR3 protein: CASSIETGGPYNEQFF; CDR3 DNA: TGTGCCAGTAGTATAGAGACAGGGGGCCCGTACAATGAGCAGTTCTTC
V gene: TRBV28; clone size: NA; J gene: TRBJ2-2; D gene: NA; CDR3 protein: CASSLPGAGEGLLTGELFF; CDR3 DNA: TGTGCCAGCAGTTTACCGGGAGCGGGTGAAGGGCTTCTAACCGGGGAGCTGTTTTTT
V gene: TRBV29-1; clone size: few; J gene: TRBJ2-1; D gene: NA; CDR3 protein: CSVAWSRGEQFF; CDR3 DNA: TGCAGCGTCGCCTGGAGTAGAGGGGAGCAGTTCTTC
V gene: TRBV15; clone size: many; J gene: TRBJ1-1; D gene: NA; CDR3 protein: CATSRAGKGTEAFF; CDR3 DNA: TGTGCCACCAGCAGGGCAGGGAAAGGCACTGAAGCTTTCTTT
V gene: TRBV4-1; clone size: NA; J gene: TRBJ2-5; D gene: NA; CDR3 protein: CASSPTEAKQETQYF; CDR3 DNA: TGCGCCAGCAGTCCGACAGAAGCTAAACAAGAGACCCAGTACTTC
V gene: TRBV11-2; clone size: many; J gene: TRBJ1-1; D gene: NA; CDR3 protein: CASSLGGLTEAFF; CDR3 DNA: TGTGCCAGCAGCTTAGGGGGTTTAACTGAAGCTTTCTTT
V gene: TRBV7-2; clone size: many; J gene: TRBJ2-6; D gene: TRBD1; CDR3 protein: CASSFPGTGQSGANVLTF; CDR3 DNA: TGTGCCAGCAGCTTTCCCGGGACAGGGCAGTCTGGGGCCAACGTCCTGACTTTC
V gene: TRBV29-1; clone size: many; J gene: TRBJ2-7; D gene: NA; CDR3 protein: CSVVRQGYEQYF; CDR3 DNA: TGCAGCGTTGTGCGGCAGGGGTACGAGCAGTACTTC
V gene: TRBV3-1; clone size: NA; J gene: TRBJ2-3; D gene: TRBD1; CDR3 protein: CASSRERTGGRDTQYF; CDR3 DNA: TGTGCCAGCAGCCGCGAACGGACAGGGGGCAGAGATACGCAGTATTTT
V gene: TRBV28; clone size: many; J gene: TRBJ2-7; D gene: TRBD1; CDR3 protein: CASSSWTGDSYEQYF; CDR3 DNA: TGTGCCAGCAGTTCTTGGACAGGGGACTCCTACGAGCAGTACTTC
V gene: TRBV28; clone size: many; J gene: TRBJ2-5; D gene: NA; CDR3 protein: CASRLAEQSEETQYF; CDR3 DNA: TGTGCCAGCAGGCTAGCTGAACAATCTGAGGAGACCCAGTACTTC
V gene: TRBV6-1; clone size: NA; J gene: TRBJ2-5; D gene: TRBD2; CDR3 protein: CASRWTSGRAEWETQYF; CDR3 DNA: TGTGCCAGCAGGTGGACTAGCGGGAGAGCGGAGTGGGAGACCCAGTACTTC
V gene: TRBV5-5; clone size: many; J gene: TRBJ2-3; D gene: TRBD2; CDR3 protein: CASSFISGGRAGGDTQYF; CDR3 DNA: TGTGCCAGCAGCTTTATTTCAGGCGGGAGGGCCGGGGGAGATACGCAGTATTTT